One and the same sample provided the 20 T cell receptor beta chains below, sequenced in a study of CD8+ T cells in alopecia areata. Extracted from the samples, RNA was reverse transcribed into cDNA to serve as the sequencing template. Profiled with immunoSEQ multiplex PCR; TCRdb holds only in-frame clones, not every one. This sample carries approximately 300,000 clones and no singletons, and 1.2% goes to the top ten. Separation of pooled cutaneous lymph node cells was by sorting with CD4, CD8alpha, NKG2D, NKG2ACE and other markers. The sample consisted of CD4+ T cells sorted from a lymph node. The receptors were gathered from a C3H/HeJ mouse with alopecia areata. This strain has MHC haplotype H2-k.

With respect to this clone: Gene names are the mouse ones. The read ends 4 residues early relative to the CDR3; the germline J gene fills the gap. The same CDR3 arises from other DNA sequences in this sample as well. The genes are TRBV1 and TRBJ2-3; 11 positions agree with TRBD2. The CDR3 contains 16 residues. V gave up 4 bases and J gave up 0 bases; unmatched junction bases: 3. The germline V gene has CDR1 NSQYPW and CDR2 LRSPGD (reference sequence). CDR3: CTCSGTGGSSAETLYF. CDR3 DNA (partial): TGCACCTGCAGTGGGACTGGGGGGTCTAGTGCAGAA.

This clone was detected a few times. Mouse gene names apply. The CDR3 end is not reached by the read, which stops 4 residues before it; the germline J gene fills it in. The chain combines TRBV19 with TRBJ2-5, with 9 bases lining up with TRBD1. Per germline, CDR1 FNHDT and CDR2 SITEND (reference sequence). Unmatched junction bases numbered 7, after V lost 5 bases and J lost 0 bases. The CDR3 has 16 residues. The CDR3 sequence: CASRPGTGYNQDTQYF. The part of the CDR3 DNA that was read is TGTGCCAGCAGACCCGGGACAGGGTATAACCAAGAC.

In its sample, this clone was seen a few times. Here the gene names and germline are mouse. Coverage ceases 4 residues before the CDR3 finishes, and the germline J gene fills in the end. This sequence joins TRBV19 and TRBJ1-2, with D tentatively TRBD1 (5 bases). The CDR3 contains 12 residues. V gave up 3 bases and J gave up 3 bases, with 6 bases separating them. Germline V gives CDR1 FNHDT, CDR2 SITEND (reference sequence). The CDR3 sequence: CASSKTDSDYTF. CDR3 DNA, as far as it was read: TGTGCCAGCAGTAAGACAGACTCC.

As to this clone: Germline and genes here are mouse. The read finishes 4 residues shy of the CDR3 end, and the germline J gene is used to complete it. Other DNA sequences in this specimen translate into the identical CDR3. The rearrangement links TRBV31 to TRBJ1-2; 11 bases are a match to TRBD1. This CDR3 is 14 amino acids long. The germline V gene encodes CDR1 GKSSPN and CDR2 SITVG. J was trimmed by 2 bases and V by 3 bases; bases with no gene match: 2. CDR3 bases read: TGTGCCTGGAGCCGGGACAGGGGGAACTCC. Amino acid sequence: CAWSRDRGNS. The whole CDR3 sequence reads CAWSRDRGNSDYTF.

This clone has just a few counts. Mouse names are used for the genes. The missing CDR3 end, 4 residues past where the read stops, is filled in from the germline J gene. The V call is TRBV1, the J call TRBJ2-7; 11 bases fit TRBD2. This CDR3 is 16 amino acids long. Germline CDR1 and CDR2: NSQYPW and LRSPGD (reference sequence). The covered CDR3 bases are TGCACCTGCAGTGCAGATCAGGACTGGGGGGTGTAT. It codes for CTCSADQDWGVY. The full CDR3 protein is CTCSADQDWGVYEQYF.

As concerns this clone: The genes are named according to mouse. The sequence runs out 4 residues before the end of the CDR3; the remainder is reconstructed from the germline J gene. The chain links TRBV1 to TRBJ2-5, with 13 positions matching TRBD2. Germline CDR1 and CDR2: NSQYPW and LRSPGD (reference sequence). Unmatched junction bases numbered 2, after V lost 4 bases and J lost 1 base. CDR3 size: 16 residues. CDR3 bases read: TGCACCTGCAGTGTCGGGACTGGGGGGGACCAAGAC. Translated, it gives CTCSVGTGGDQD. The entire CDR3 sequence reads CTCSVGTGGDQDTQYF.

Remarks on this clone: The genes are named according to mouse. The read stops 4 residues short of the end of the CDR3; the missing end is completed from the germline J gene. V gene TRBV1 combines with J gene TRBJ2-3; tentative D call: TRBD1 (5 bases). This CDR3 has 17 amino acids. Per germline, CDR1 NSQYPW and CDR2 LRSPGD (reference sequence). Trimming cost V 0 bases and J 3 bases, with 16 bases left between them. The CDR3: CTCSADLGQGLAETLYF. The CDR3 DNA, read in part, is TGCACCTGCAGTGCAGATCTTGGTCAGGGCCTAGCAGAA.

Points on this clone: The genes are named according to mouse. The read ends 4 residues before the CDR3 terminus; that terminus is restored from the germline J gene. The V gene is TRBV13-3, the J gene TRBJ2-7; D is unresolved. V was trimmed by 1 base and J by 3 bases, leaving 8 bases between them. The length of the CDR3 is 13 residues. The germline V gene has CDR1 NNHDY and CDR2 SYVADS. The CDR3 loop reads CASSDPDYYEQYF. The sequenced CDR3 bases are TGTGCCAGCAGTGATCCAGACTACTAT.

This clone was found many times. All gene names here are mouse names. The CDR3 end lies 4 residues beyond the end of the read and is filled in from the germline J gene. Other DNA variants within this sample encode the same CDR3. V is TRBV5 and J is TRBJ2-3; 8 bases are shared with TRBD2. CDR1 and CDR2 from the germline V gene are LGHNA and YNLKQL (reference sequence). J gave up 1 base and V 0 bases, and 0 bases lay outside the gene matches. The CDR3 spans 15 residues. The CDR3 spells CASSQEGGRAETLYF. The CDR3 bases that were read are TGTGCCAGCAGCCAAGAGGGGGGGCGTGCAGAA.

This clone has only a few counts. Germline and genes: mouse. The read ends 4 residues early relative to the CDR3; the germline J gene fills the gap. The V call is TRBV13-3, the J call TRBJ2-1; D unclear. Germline V gene sequence: CDR1 NNHDY, CDR2 SYVADS. The CDR3 contains 13 residues. Trimming shortened V by 1 base and J by 3 bases, and 5 bases separated the two germline ends. The DNA read from the CDR3 is TGTGCCAGCAGTGATCACAGCTATGCT. Its translation is CASSDHSYA. The whole CDR3 sequence is CASSDHSYAEQFF.

This clone showed up just a few times. Mouse germline and gene names are used. CDR3 DNA, as far as it was read: TGTGCCAGCAGTCCTGGGGGGGTTGCAGAA. Translating gives CASSPGGVAE. The entire CDR3 sequence reads CASSPGGVAETLYF. This chain connects TRBV13-1 to TRBJ2-3; TRBD2 agrees at 9 bases. The CDR3 goes on 4 residues after the read ends, and that part is filled in from the germline J gene. Losses at the gene ends were 4 bases for V and 2 bases for J; bases not matched to a gene: 2. Germline CDR1 is NSHNY and CDR2 is SYGAGN. The CDR3 is 14 amino acids.

Remarks on this clone: Gene labels here are mouse ones. From the germline J gene comes the end of the CDR3, since the read stops 4 residues before it. This sample also contains other DNA sequences that code for the same CDR3. J is TRBJ1-2 and V is TRBV1; D is unresolved. The CDR3 runs to 13 residues. Germline V CDR1 and CDR2: NSQYPW, LRSPGD (reference sequence). V was cut by 1 base and J by 1 base, with 4 bases left in between. The covered CDR3 bases are TGCACCTGCAGTGCAGTAGGAAACTCC. Residues: CTCSAVGNS. The whole CDR3 sequence reads CTCSAVGNSDYTF. The full variable domain, with the rest looked up from reference TRBV1 and TRBJ1-2, is VTLLEQNPRWRLVPRGQAVNLRCILKNSQYPWMSWYQQDLQKQLQWLFTLRSPGDKEVKSLPGADYLATRVTDTELRLQVANMSQGRTLYCTCSAVGNSDYTFGSGTRLLVI.

As regards this clone: The listed genes are named as in mouse. The CDR3 end falls 4 residues outside the read, so it is completed with the germline J gene. The chain is built from TRBV1 and TRBJ2-7, with a possible D match to TRBD1 (6 bases). This CDR3 has 15 residues. The V and J ends lost 2 bases and 0 bases respectively, with 11 bases between them. From germline, CDR1 is NSQYPW and CDR2 LRSPGD (reference sequence). CDR3 DNA, as far as it was read: TGCACCTGCAGTGCAAGCCAGGGGAGCTCCTAT. It is translated as CTCSASQGSSY. The full CDR3 is CTCSASQGSSYEQYF.

This clone was counted only a few times. Mouse gene names apply. From the germline J gene comes the end of the CDR3, since the read stops 4 residues before it. The chain couples TRBV4 to TRBJ2-7; tentatively, D is TRBD1 (5 bases). The CDR3 runs to 13 residues. CDR1 LGHDT and CDR2 YNNKQL come from the germline V gene (reference sequence). The germline V and J ends were trimmed by 5 bases and 2 bases, with 10 bases remaining between them. Partial CDR3 DNA: TGTGCCAGCAGCACCCGACAGACCTAT. Encoded protein: CASSTRQTY. The whole CDR3 protein reads CASSTRQTYEQYF.

This clone turned up a few times. The germline and genes are mouse ones. Sequencing ends 4 residues short of the CDR3 end; the germline J gene provides the rest. V and J are TRBV13-1 and TRBJ2-4, with D unclear. The CDR3 consists of 13 residues. V was trimmed by 3 bases and J by 0 bases, leaving 5 bases between them. Germline V gene sequence: CDR1 NSHNY, CDR2 SYGAGN. CDR3 DNA (partial): TGTGCCAGCAGTGCAAAGAGTCAAAAC. It codes for CASSAKSQN. In full, the CDR3 is CASSAKSQNTLYF.

About this clone itself: Mouse gene names and germline throughout. The read is 4 residues too short to cover the CDR3 end, so that end is filled in from the germline J gene. This specimen includes other DNA sequences encoding the same CDR3. The gene calls are TRBV13-1 and TRBJ1-2; 8 positions match TRBD1. V shed 2 bases, J shed 4 bases, and the junction held 1 base outside the gene matches. The CDR3 is made up of 13 amino acids. Per the germline V gene, CDR1 is NSHNY and CDR2 is SYGAGN. The DNA read from the CDR3 is TGTGCCAGCAGTGAACAGGGGGGCTCC. It codes for CASSEQGGS. The CDR3 in its entirety is CASSEQGGSDYTF.

As regards this clone: Mouse gene names and germline throughout. With the read ending 4 residues before the CDR3 end, the germline J gene is used to fill in that end. The rearrangement joins TRBV13-3 to TRBJ2-5, with TRBD2 identical over 11 bases. The CDR3 has 15 residues. The germline V gene encodes CDR1 NNHDY and CDR2 SYVADS. The covered CDR3 bases are TGTGCCAGCAGCGGGGACTGGGGGAGTATAGAC. Its protein product is CASSGDWGSID. The entire CDR3 protein reads CASSGDWGSIDTQYF.

Turning to this clone: Gene names are the mouse ones. The CDR3 end lies 4 residues beyond the end of the read and is filled in from the germline J gene. The V and J genes are TRBV13-2 and TRBJ2-1; 10 nucleotides agree with TRBD1. Germline CDR1 NNHNN, CDR2 SYGAGS (reference sequence). The CDR3 is made up of 16 amino acids. With V trimmed by 3 bases and J by 1 base, 4 bases remained unmatched. CDR3 sequence: CASGVGQGGNYAEQFF. The CDR3 DNA, read in part, is TGTGCCAGCGGTGTCGGACAGGGGGGGAACTATGCT.

This clone appeared a few times. The genes and germline here are from mouse. The read terminates 4 residues before the CDR3 end, so the remaining end is supplied by the germline J gene. This chain joins TRBV5 and TRBJ2-2; TRBD2 is a possible D gene (6 bases). Germline V lookup: CDR1 LGHNA, CDR2 YNLKQL (reference sequence). The CDR3 totals 15 residues. The V end lost 4 bases, the J end lost 0 bases, and 9 bases lay between the germline ends. Incomplete CDR3 DNA: TGTGCCAGCAGCCGGGACTTTGCAAACACCGGG. Translation: CASSRDFANTG. The complete CDR3 protein is CASSRDFANTGQLYF.

Comment on this clone: Each gene name is a mouse one. Read coverage stops 4 residues before the CDR3 terminus; the germline J gene supplies the remainder. The chain joins TRBV19 to TRBJ1-2; 8 bases agree with TRBD1. The CDR3 is made up of 15 amino acids. V dropped 4 bases and J dropped 1; count of bases not matched to a gene: 6. Germline V gene sequence: CDR1 FNHDT, CDR2 SITEND (reference sequence). CDR3 sequence reads: CASSPTTGVNSDYTF. The DNA read from the CDR3 is TGTGCCAGCAGTCCGACGACAGGGGTAAACTCC.